Sequencing of this TCR beta chain was carried out in a study of blood T cell repertoires in COVID-19. Study-level information: Sources were T cells, B-cell-depleted T cells, or PBMCs; the material itself was cDNA or gDNA.

Trimming pared 1 base from V and 7 bases from J, leaving 10 bases between. Germline CDR1 is SGHTA and CDR2 is FQGNSA. The CDR3 sequence is 14 residues long. Per the study methods: Reference gene primer amplification in the assay estimated nucleated cell counts. Method: immunoSEQ multiplex PCR; TCRdb's copy keeps in-frame clones and lacks some. V and J calls plus clone size are reproduced from that table; the DNA served to infer D and trimming. Of fewer than 150,000 clones listed, over 70% are singletons. This TCR derives from a man older than 75 with acute or convalescent COVID-19. The specimen was peripheral blood. The chain joins TRBV7-2 to TRBJ1-4; D is possibly TRBD1 (6 bases). As DNA, the CDR3 is TGTGCCAGCAGCTTAGGGGGGCTCGGTGAAAAACTGTTTTTT. It is translated as CASSLGGLGEKLFF.